The 10 T cell receptor beta chains in this list originate from one sample, sequenced in a study of cytomegalovirus exposure and HLA in healthy donors. The study ran its PCR with 60 Vbeta and 13 Jbeta primers. TCRdb's table, derived via immunoSEQ multiplex PCR, lists solely in-frame clones and lacks some. The sample has around 210,000 clones, about 77% seen once. Sequencing was performed on PBMCs. These receptors all stem from a woman in her twenties or thirties in good health and CMV-seronegative.

The V and J genes are TRBV7-3 and TRBJ2-5; a weak D match, TRBD1 (5 bases). CDR1 and CDR2 from the germline V gene are SGHTA and FQGTGA. Trimming stripped 1 base from V and 3 bases from J, with 9 bases between. This CDR3 contains 14 residues. CDR3 residues: CASSLSQGKETQYF. In DNA, the CDR3 is TGTGCCAGCAGCTTAAGTCAGGGTAAAGAGACCCAGTACTTC.

The chain carries TRBV7-8 and TRBJ1-1; D unresolved. V lost 5 bases, J lost 3 bases, and 13 bases lay in between. The CDR3 has 14 residues. Germline CDR1 reads SGHVS; CDR2 reads FQNEAQ. CDR3 coding DNA: TGTGCCAGCAGCCCGTACGGGGATGACACTGAAGCTTTCTTT. This sequence encodes CASSPYGDDTEAFF.

The chain carries TRBV2 and TRBJ2-5; 8 bases are shared with TRBD1. Germline trimming cut 5 bases from V and 2 bases from J; bases unmatched to any gene: 4. The CDR3 contains 14 residues. CDR1 and CDR2 (germline): SNHLY, FYNNEI. CDR3 amino acids: CASSTGTGQETQYF. The CDR3 coding sequence is TGTGCCAGCAGTACCGGGACAGGACAAGAGACCCAGTACTTC.

This chain joins TRBV11-2 and TRBJ2-2, with a tentative D call TRBD1 (5 bases). The V and J ends lost 7 bases and 6 bases respectively, with 18 bases between them. The germline gives CDR1 SGHAT, CDR2 FQNNGV. The CDR3 covers 15 residues. CDR3 residues: CASTPSGPRAGELFF. CDR3 nucleotide sequence: TGTGCCAGCACCCCCTCAGGACCCAGGGCCGGGGAGCTGTTTTTT. Full variable domain (remainder filled in from reference TRBV11-2 and TRBJ2-2): EAGVAQSPRYKIIEKRQSVAFWCNPISGHATLYWYQQILGQGPKLLIQFQNNGVVDDSQLPKDRFSAERLKGVDSTLKIQPAKLEDSAVYLCASTPSGPRAGELFFGEGSRLTVL.

The chain recombines TRBV30 with TRBJ1-2, with 7 bases aligning to TRBD1. This CDR3 comprises 15 residues. With 1 base clipped from V and 3 bases from J, the junction kept 8 bases outside the gene matches. CDR1 and CDR2 from the germline V gene are GTSNPN and SVGIG (reference sequence). This CDR3 is CAWSAARGPYYGYTF. CDR3 coding DNA: TGTGCCTGGAGTGCTGCGAGGGGGCCCTACTATGGCTACACCTTC.

This CDR3 is CASSLVREGSYNEQFF. CDR3 sequence (DNA): TGTGCCAGCAGCTTGGTGCGGGAAGGCTCCTACAATGAGCAGTTCTTC. This chain links TRBV5-6 with TRBJ2-1, with D perhaps matching TRBD2 (6 bases). CDR1 and CDR2 from the germline V gene are SGHDT and YYEEEE. The CDR3 has 16 amino acids. V was pared by 0 bases and J by 0 bases, with 10 bases between.

The V and J genes are TRBV10-1 and TRBJ1-1, with D tentatively TRBD1 (5 bases). Per the germline V gene, CDR1 is WNHNN and CDR2 is SYGVQD (reference sequence). The CDR3 length is 12 residues. V lost 5 bases and J 9 bases, leaving 13 bases between the germline ends. Here the CDR3 reads CASSMTDHQAFF. CDR3 coding DNA: TGCGCCAGCAGTATGACAGACCACCAAGCTTTCTTT.

The V call is TRBV7-9, the J call TRBJ1-1; the match to TRBD1 covers 9 bases. The CDR3 runs to 14 residues. Germline assignment: CDR1 SEHNR and CDR2 FQNEAQ (reference sequence). Trimming at V came to 3 bases and at J to 3 bases, leaving 2 bases not matched to a gene. CDR3 residues: CASSLGQGYTEAFF. As DNA, the CDR3 is TGTGCCAGCAGCTTGGGACAGGGCTACACTGAAGCTTTCTTT.

The genes are TRBV10-3 and TRBJ2-6; 8 bases are a match to TRBD2. The V gene's germline CDR1 is ENHRY and CDR2 SYGVKD. J gave up 1 base and V 3 bases, and 8 bases lay outside the gene matches. The CDR3 is 18 amino acids. In nucleotides, the CDR3 is TGTGCCATCAGTGAACCAGCGGGGGTATTTTCTGGGGCCAACGTCCTGACTTTC. It yields the protein CAISEPAGVFSGANVLTF.

There are many counts of this clone. The chain joins TRBV2 to TRBJ2-5; the D gene is possibly TRBD1 (6 bases). V gave up 2 bases and J gave up 3 bases, with 7 bases separating them. CDR3 size: 13 residues. Germline-derived CDR1 and CDR2 are SNHLY and FYNNEI. The CDR3 DNA reads as TGTGCCAGCAGTGAATACAGGGAAGAGACCCAGTACTTC. This sequence encodes CASSEYREETQYF. The whole variable domain, remainder taken from reference TRBV2 and TRBJ2-5, is EPEVTQTPSHQVTQMGQEVILRCVPISNHLYFYWYRQILGQKVEFLVSFYNNEISEKSEIFDDQFSVERPDGSNFTLKIRSTKLEDSAMYFCASSEYREETQYFGPGTRLLVL.